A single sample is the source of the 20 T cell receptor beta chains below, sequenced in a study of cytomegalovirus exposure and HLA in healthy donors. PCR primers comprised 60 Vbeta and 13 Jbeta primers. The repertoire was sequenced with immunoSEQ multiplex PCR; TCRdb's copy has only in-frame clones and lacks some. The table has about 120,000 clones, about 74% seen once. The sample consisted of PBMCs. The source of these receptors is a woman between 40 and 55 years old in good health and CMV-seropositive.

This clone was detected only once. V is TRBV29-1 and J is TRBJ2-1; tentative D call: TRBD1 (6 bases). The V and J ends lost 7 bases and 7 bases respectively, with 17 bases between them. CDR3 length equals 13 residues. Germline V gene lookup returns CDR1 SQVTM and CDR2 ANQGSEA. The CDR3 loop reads CSARDLRGNEQFF. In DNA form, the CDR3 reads TGCAGCGCCCGGGACCTGAGGGGGAATGAGCAGTTCTTC.

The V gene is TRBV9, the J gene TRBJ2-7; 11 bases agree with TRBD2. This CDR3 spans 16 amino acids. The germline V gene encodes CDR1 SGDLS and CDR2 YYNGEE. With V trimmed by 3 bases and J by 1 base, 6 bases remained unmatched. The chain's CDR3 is CASSATGTSGSYEQYF. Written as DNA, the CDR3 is TGTGCCAGCAGCGCAACCGGGACTAGCGGATCCTACGAGCAGTACTTC.

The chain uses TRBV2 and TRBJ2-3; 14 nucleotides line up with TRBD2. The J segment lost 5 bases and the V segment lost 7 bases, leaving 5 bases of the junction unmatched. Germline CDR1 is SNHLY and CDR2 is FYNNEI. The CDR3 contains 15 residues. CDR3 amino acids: CASMGLAGVGDTQYF. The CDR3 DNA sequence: TGTGCCAGCATGGGACTAGCGGGGGTGGGAGATACGCAGTATTTT.

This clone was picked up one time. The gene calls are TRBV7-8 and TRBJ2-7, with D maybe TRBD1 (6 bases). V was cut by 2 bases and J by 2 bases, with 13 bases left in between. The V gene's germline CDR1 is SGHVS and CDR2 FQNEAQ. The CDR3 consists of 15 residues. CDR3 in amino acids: CASSLSLTGAYEQYF. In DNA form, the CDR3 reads TGTGCCAGCAGCTTAAGTCTGACAGGAGCCTACGAGCAGTACTTC.

CDR3 sequence: CASSADRAGELFF. CDR3 coding DNA: TGTGCCAGCAGCGCGGACAGGGCCGGGGAGCTGTTTTTT. The chain couples TRBV6-4 to TRBJ2-2, with 8 nucleotides matching TRBD1. The CDR3 has 13 amino acids. In germline, CDR1 is MRHNA, CDR2 SNTAGT. The J segment lost 6 bases and the V segment lost 6 bases, leaving 3 bases of the junction unmatched.

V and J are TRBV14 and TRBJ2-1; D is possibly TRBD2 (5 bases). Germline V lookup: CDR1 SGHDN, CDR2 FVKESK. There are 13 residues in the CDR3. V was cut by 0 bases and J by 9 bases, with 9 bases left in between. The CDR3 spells CASSQDLGVEQFF. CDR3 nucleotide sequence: TGTGCCAGCAGCCAAGATCTCGGGGTTGAGCAGTTCTTC.

CDR3 DNA: TGTGCCAGCAGCTTGGTCCGGGGGGGGTCCGCAGATACGCAGTATTTT. Translated: CASSLVRGGSADTQYF. This chain joins TRBV5-4 and TRBJ2-3, with TRBD2 identical over 8 bases. Germline CDR1 reads SGHNT; CDR2 reads YYREEE (reference sequence). This CDR3 is 16 amino acids long. V shed 0 bases and J 4 bases; nucleotides not matched to a gene: 7. The full variable domain, with the rest looked up from reference TRBV5-4 and TRBJ2-3, is ETGVTQSPTHLIKTRGQQVTLRCSSQSGHNTVSWYQQALGQGPQFIFQYYREEENGRGNFPPRFSGLQFPNYSSELNVNALELDDSALYLCASSLVRGGSADTQYFGPGTRLTVL.

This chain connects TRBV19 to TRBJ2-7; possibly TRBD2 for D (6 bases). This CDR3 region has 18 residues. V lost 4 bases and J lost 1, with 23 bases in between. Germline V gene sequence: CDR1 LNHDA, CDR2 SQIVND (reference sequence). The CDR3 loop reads CASSRKYGATGESYEQYF. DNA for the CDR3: TGTGCCAGTAGTAGGAAATACGGGGCGACGGGGGAGTCCTACGAGCAGTACTTC.

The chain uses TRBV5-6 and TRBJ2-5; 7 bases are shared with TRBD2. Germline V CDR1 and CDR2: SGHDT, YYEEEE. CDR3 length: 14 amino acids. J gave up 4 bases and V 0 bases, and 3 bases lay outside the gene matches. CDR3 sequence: CASSLVSGGETQYF. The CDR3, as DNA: TGTGCCAGCAGCTTGGTTTCGGGAGGAGAGACCCAGTACTTC.

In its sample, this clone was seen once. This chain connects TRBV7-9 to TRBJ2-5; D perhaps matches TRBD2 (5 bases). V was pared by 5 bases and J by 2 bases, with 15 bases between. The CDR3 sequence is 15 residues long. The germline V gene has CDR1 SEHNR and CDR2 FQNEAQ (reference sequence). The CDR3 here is CASSPRLGSQETQYF. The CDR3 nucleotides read TGTGCCAGCAGCCCGCGCCTGGGGAGTCAAGAGACCCAGTACTTC. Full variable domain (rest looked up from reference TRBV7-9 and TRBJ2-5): DTGVSQNPRHKITKRGQNVTFRCDPISEHNRLYWYRQTLGQGPEFLTYFQNEAQLEKSRLLSDRFSAERPKGSFSTLEIQRTEQGDSAMYLCASSPRLGSQETQYFGPGTRLLVL.

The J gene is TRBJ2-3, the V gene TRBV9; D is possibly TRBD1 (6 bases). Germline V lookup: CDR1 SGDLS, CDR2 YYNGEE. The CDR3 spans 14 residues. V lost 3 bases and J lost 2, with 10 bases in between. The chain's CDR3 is CASSGTEYTDTQYF. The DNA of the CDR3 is TGTGCCAGCAGCGGGACAGAGTACACAGATACGCAGTATTTT.

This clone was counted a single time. The CDR3 bases are TGCGCCAGCAGCTCAGACAATAACTATGGCTACACCTTC. Translation: CASSSDNNYGYTF. This chain uses TRBV5-1 with TRBJ1-2; D ambiguous. CDR1 is SGHRS and CDR2 is YFSETQ in the germline V gene. V dropped 3 bases and J dropped 1 base, with 7 bases sitting between them. The CDR3 sequence is 13 residues long.

CDR3 sequence reads: CASSRTGVNYEQYF. The CDR3 region has the DNA TGTGCCAGCAGTCGTACAGGGGTGAACTACGAGCAGTACTTC. The rearrangement joins TRBV7-2 to TRBJ2-7; 7 bases are a match to TRBD1. The CDR3 has 14 amino acids. V lost 6 bases, J lost 3 bases, and 8 bases stayed unmatched. Germline lookup yields CDR1 SGHTA and CDR2 FQGNSA.

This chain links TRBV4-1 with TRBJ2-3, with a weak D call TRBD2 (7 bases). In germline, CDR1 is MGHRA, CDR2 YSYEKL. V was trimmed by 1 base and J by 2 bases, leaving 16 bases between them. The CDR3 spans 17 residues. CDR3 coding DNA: TGCGCCAGCAGCCAAGTTGAAGGGGGGGACCCCACAGATACGCAGTATTTT. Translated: CASSQVEGGDPTDTQYF.

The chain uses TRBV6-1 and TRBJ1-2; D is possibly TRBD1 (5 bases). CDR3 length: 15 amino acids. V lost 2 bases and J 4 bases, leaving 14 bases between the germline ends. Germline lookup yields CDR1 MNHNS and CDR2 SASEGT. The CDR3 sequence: CASSENSGGSYGYTF. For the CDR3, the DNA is TGTGCCAGCAGTGAAAACTCGGGGGGGAGCTATGGCTACACCTTC.

CDR3 nucleotide sequence: TGTGCCAGCAGACCCACTAGCGCCTACGAGCAGTACTTC. This codes for CASRPTSAYEQYF. The chain carries TRBV2 and TRBJ2-7; 7 bases are shared with TRBD2. V trimming: 6 bases; J trimming: 2 bases; junction bases outside the gene matches: 4. From germline, CDR1 is SNHLY and CDR2 FYNNEI. The CDR3 runs 13 residues.

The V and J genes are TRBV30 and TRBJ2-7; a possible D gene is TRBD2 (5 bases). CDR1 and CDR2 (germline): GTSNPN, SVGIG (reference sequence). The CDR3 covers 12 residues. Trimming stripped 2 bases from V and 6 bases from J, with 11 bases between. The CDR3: CAWSPDWGEQYF. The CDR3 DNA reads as TGTGCCTGGAGTCCGGACTGGGGCGAGCAGTACTTC.

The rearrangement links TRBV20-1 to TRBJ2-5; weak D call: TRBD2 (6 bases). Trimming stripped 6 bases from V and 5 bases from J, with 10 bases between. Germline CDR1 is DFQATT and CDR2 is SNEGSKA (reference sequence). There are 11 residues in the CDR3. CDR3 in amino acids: CSARRAETQYF. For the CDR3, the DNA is TGCAGTGCGCGGAGGGCGGAGACCCAGTACTTC.

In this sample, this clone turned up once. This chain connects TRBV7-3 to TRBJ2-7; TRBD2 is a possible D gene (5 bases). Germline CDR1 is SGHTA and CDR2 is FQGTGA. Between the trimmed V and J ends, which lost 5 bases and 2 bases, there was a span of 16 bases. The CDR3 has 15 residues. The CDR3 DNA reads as TGTGCCAGCAGCATGCCTCGAGTCGGGGCCTACGAGCAGTACTTC. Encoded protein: CASSMPRVGAYEQYF.

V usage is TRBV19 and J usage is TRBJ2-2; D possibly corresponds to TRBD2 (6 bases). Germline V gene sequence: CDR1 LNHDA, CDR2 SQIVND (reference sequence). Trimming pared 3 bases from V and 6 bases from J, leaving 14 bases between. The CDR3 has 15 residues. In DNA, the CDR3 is TGTGCCAGTAGTATCAGGGCGGGAAGGGCCGGGGAGCTGTTTTTT. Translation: CASSIRAGRAGELFF. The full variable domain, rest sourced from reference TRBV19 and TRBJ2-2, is DGGITQSPKYLFRKEGQNVTLSCEQNLNHDAMYWYRQDPGQGLRLIYYSQIVNDFQKGDIAEGYSVSREKKESFPLTVTSAQKNPTAFYLCASSIRAGRAGELFFGEGSRLTVL.